The 3 T cell receptor beta chains reported below all come from one sample, sequenced in a study of T cells after yellow fever vaccination. One entry per CDR3 protein results from TCRdb running MiXCR on the 5' RACE reads. The sample records some 670,000 distinct CDR3 sequences, around an eighth being singletons. The source was PBMCs, collected on the day of the yellow fever booster vaccination. All receptors come from a man between 25 and 39 years old who received the YFV17D yellow fever vaccine.

This clonotype came up a few times. The rearrangement links TRBV10-2 to TRBJ2-3; TRBD2 matches 13 bases. Germline CDR1 is WSHSY and CDR2 is SAAADI. Trimming at V came to 8 bases and at J to 0 bases, leaving 11 bases not matched to a gene. The CDR3 sequence is 18 residues long. CDR3 sequence (DNA): TGCGCCAGCGACGTGACTAGCGGGAGGACCCCTAGCACAGATACGCAGTATTTT. The encoded protein is CASDVTSGRTPSTDTQYF.

This clonotype was seen a few times. The J gene is TRBJ1-2, the V gene TRBV7-8; D ambiguous. Germline V lookup: CDR1 SGHVS, CDR2 FQNEAQ. This CDR3 region has 14 residues. Trimming cost V 5 bases and J 4 bases, with 14 bases left between them. The chain's CDR3 is CASSIGPAGYGYTF. Written as DNA, the CDR3 is TGTGCCAGCAGCATCGGACCGGCCGGCTATGGCTACACCTTC.

This chain joins TRBV4-3 and TRBJ2-2, with D possibly being TRBD1 (5 bases). CDR3 length: 16 amino acids. The germline V and J ends were trimmed by 0 bases and 3 bases, with 11 bases remaining between them. Germline CDR1 is LGHNA and CDR2 is YSLEER. The CDR3 nucleotides are TGCGCCAGCAGCCAAGAGGGCGGCAGGGACACCGGGGAGCTGTTTTTT. It specifies CASSQEGGRDTGELFF.